This T cell receptor (beta chain) was observed in a study of cytomegalovirus exposure and HLA in healthy donors. The PCR had 60 Vbeta and 13 Jbeta primers. Assay: immunoSEQ multiplex PCR; the TCRdb copy retains only in-frame clones and omits some. The sample consists of about 190,000 clones, approximately 81% of them appearing once. V lost 0 bases to trimming and J lost 3 bases, with 6 bases between them. From germline, CDR1 is SGHKS and CDR2 YYEKEE (reference sequence). CDR3 length equals 13 residues. J is TRBJ1-2 and V is TRBV5-5; TRBD1 might be the D (5 bases). This sequence originates from a man in his fifties or sixties in good health and CMV-seronegative. Sequenced: PBMCs. CDR3 sequence reads: CASSLGQYYGYTF. In DNA, the CDR3 is TGTGCCAGCAGCTTGGGACAGTACTATGGCTACACCTTC.